These 27 T cell receptor beta chains share one sample of origin, sequenced in a study of blood T cell repertoires in COVID-19. TCRdb's copy holds only in-frame clones and misses some; the assay was immunoSEQ multiplex PCR. Of under 450,000 clones listed, 75% to 90% are singletons. The sequenced sample was PBMCs or T cells enriched from blood (not recorded which). The receptors originated from a woman aged 45-59 years who had recovered from COVID-19.

The rearrangement uses TRBV7-9 and TRBJ2-1; 9 nucleotides align to TRBD1. The CDR3 sequence is 16 residues long. Germline V gene lookup returns CDR1 SEHNR and CDR2 FQNEAQ (reference sequence). V trimming: 5 bases; J trimming: 1 base; junction bases outside the gene matches: 6. This chain's CDR3 is CASSKGQGLSYNEQFF. CDR3 nucleotide sequence: TGTGCCAGCAGCAAAGGACAGGGGCTGTCCTACAATGAGCAGTTCTTC.

A few counts support this clone. The rearrangement joins TRBV10-3 to TRBJ1-1, with 10 nucleotides matching TRBD1. Germline loops: CDR1 ENHRY, CDR2 SYGVKD. The CDR3 is 13 amino acids. V shed 9 bases and J 1 base; nucleotides not matched to a gene: 2. The CDR3 nucleotides are TGTGCCATGACAGGGGGCAAGAACACTGAAGCTTTCTTT. It is translated as CAMTGGKNTEAFF.

The chain joins TRBV28 to TRBJ1-2; no definite D call. Trimming removed 2 bases from V and 2 bases from J, with 6 bases in between. Germline CDR1 and CDR2: MDHEN and SYDVKM. This CDR3 has 13 amino acids. CDR3 residues: CASSLEENYGYTF. The CDR3 DNA reads as TGTGCCAGCAGTTTAGAGGAAAACTATGGCTACACCTTC.

The CDR3 is CASSLDGSSGANVLTF. Here the CDR3 DNA reads TGTGCCAGCAGCTTGGACGGTTCCTCTGGGGCCAACGTCCTGACTTTC. This rearrangement joins TRBV5-4 to TRBJ2-6, with D unresolved. The CDR3 contains 16 residues. Germline V gene lookup returns CDR1 SGHNT and CDR2 YYREEE (reference sequence). V lost 0 bases to trimming and J lost 0 bases, with 7 bases between them.

The rearrangement uses TRBV7-2 and TRBJ2-1; 15 nucleotides agree with TRBD2. The V gene's germline CDR1 is SGHTA and CDR2 FQGNSA. The CDR3 has 16 residues. The trim removed 5 bases at V and 6 bases at J, leaving 5 bases unmatched. In DNA, the CDR3 is TGTGCCAGCAGCAGCGGGACTAGCGGGGGGTCCAATGAGCAGTTCTTC. Its protein is CASSSGTSGGSNEQFF.

This clone has only a few counts. The sample contains more than one DNA sequence encoding this CDR3. V usage is TRBV3-1 (or the pseudogene TRBV3-2) and J usage is TRBJ1-2, with 7 bases identical to TRBD1. This CDR3 has 14 residues. CDR1 and CDR2 from the germline V gene are LGHDT and YNNKEL (reference sequence). V was clipped by 1 base and J by 7 bases; unmatched bases: 6. The CDR3 loop is CASSQGRQGIGYTF. CDR3 sequence (DNA): TGTGCCAGCAGCCAAGGAAGACAGGGAATTGGCTACACCTTC.

In the case of this clone: Other DNA sequences in the same sample also yield this CDR3. J is TRBJ1-1 and V is TRBV5-1; tentative D call: TRBD1 (5 bases). From germline, CDR1 is SGHRS and CDR2 YFSETQ. There are 15 residues in the CDR3. The V end lost 0 bases, the J end lost 1 base, and 10 bases lay between the germline ends. CDR3 DNA: TGCGCCAGCAGCTTGGACGGCCAGGGGAACACTGAAGCTTTCTTT. The encoded protein is CASSLDGQGNTEAFF.

The rearrangement joins TRBV7-9 to TRBJ1-1; unclear D gene. V was pared by 5 bases and J by 1 base, with 11 bases between. Germline CDR1 is SEHNR and CDR2 is FQNEAQ (reference sequence). The CDR3 runs to 14 residues. The CDR3 reads CASSGWAWNTEAFF. CDR3 coding DNA: TGTGCCAGCAGCGGGTGGGCCTGGAACACTGAAGCTTTCTTT.

V is TRBV19 and J is TRBJ1-4; no clear D. Germline CDR1 LNHDA, CDR2 SQIVND (reference sequence). This CDR3 has 12 amino acids. V lost 5 bases to trimming and J lost 6 bases, with 7 bases between them. The CDR3 is CASSLQYEKLFF. DNA for the CDR3: TGTGCCAGTAGTTTGCAGTATGAAAAACTGTTTTTT.

The chain couples TRBV7-9 to TRBJ2-7; 12 bases match TRBD2. The V and J ends lost 4 bases and 3 bases, in that order; junction bases with no gene match: 4. The CDR3 consists of 15 residues. CDR1 and CDR2 (germline): SEHNR, FQNEAQ (reference sequence). The CDR3 bases are TGTGCCAGCAGCTCCAGACTAGCGGGGGACTACGAGCAGTACTTC. Protein sequence: CASSSRLAGDYEQYF.

The chain employs TRBV19 and TRBJ1-2; D gene ambiguous. Germline CDR1 reads LNHDA; CDR2 reads SQIVND (reference sequence). The ends were cut back, 3 bases at V and 7 bases at J, with 12 bases in the middle. CDR3 length equals 13 residues. As DNA, the CDR3 is TGTGCCAGTAGTATCGCTGGGAGTTTTGGCTACACCTTC. Translated: CASSIAGSFGYTF. The entire variable domain, with the rest obtained from reference TRBV19 and TRBJ1-2, is as follows: DGGITQSPKYLFRKEGQNVTLSCEQNLNHDAMYWYRQDPGQGLRLIYYSQIVNDFQKGDIAEGYSVSREKKESFPLTVTSAQKNPTAFYLCASSIAGSFGYTFGSGTRLTVV.

This clone was recorded a few times. The V call is TRBV2, the J call TRBJ2-2; possibly TRBD2 for D (6 bases). Trimming cost V 5 bases and J 1 base, with 17 bases left between them. This CDR3 has 17 residues. Germline loops: CDR1 SNHLY, CDR2 FYNNEI. CDR3 sequence (DNA): TGTGCCAGCAGTTTTCATGGAGGGTTAGGGAACACCGGGGAGCTGTTTTTT. Its protein product is CASSFHGGLGNTGELFF.

The rearrangement joins TRBV27 to TRBJ1-3; D gene unclear. The CDR3 runs 15 residues. V was shortened by 5 bases and J by 1 base, with 12 bases between the two germline ends. Per the germline V gene, CDR1 is MNHEY and CDR2 is SMNVEV (reference sequence). DNA of the CDR3: TGTGCCAGCAGTCGGCTCGGGTCATCTGGAAACACCATATATTTT. This encodes CASSRLGSSGNTIYF.

This clone is a singleton in its sample. This chain links TRBV5-1 with TRBJ1-1; no firm D call. The V gene lost 7 bases and the J gene lost 1 base, with 17 bases spanning the gap. Germline-derived CDR1 and CDR2 are SGHRS and YFSETQ. This CDR3 has 15 residues. The CDR3 sequence is CASGLGVTTNTEAFF. The CDR3 DNA is TGCGCCAGCGGGCTCGGTGTGACGACGAACACTGAAGCTTTCTTT.

V usage is TRBV20-1 and J usage is TRBJ2-1, with 7 bases identical to TRBD1. V was pared by 3 bases and J by 4 bases, with 12 bases of the junction left unmatched. Per the germline V gene, CDR1 is DFQATT and CDR2 is SNEGSKA (reference sequence). This CDR3 contains 16 residues. The CDR3 loop is CSASSSVTGKYNEQFF. For the CDR3, the DNA is TGCAGTGCTAGTTCGTCGGTGACAGGGAAATACAATGAGCAGTTCTTC.

This clone occurred once. The V gene is TRBV4-2, the J gene TRBJ1-3; tentatively, D is TRBD1 (6 bases). V dropped 1 base and J dropped 2 bases, with 15 bases sitting between them. Looked up from germline, CDR1 is LGHNA and CDR2 is YNFKEQ. The CDR3 sequence is 17 residues long. CDR3 sequence (DNA): TGTGCCAGCAGCCAAGCCAGGGGCTTCATCACTGGAAACACCATATATTTT. It is translated as CASSQARGFITGNTIYF.

The chain links TRBV6-1 to TRBJ2-3, with 7 nucleotides matching TRBD2. The trim removed 3 bases at V and 11 bases at J, leaving 8 bases unmatched. Germline V gives CDR1 MNHNS, CDR2 SASEGT. The CDR3 is made up of 13 amino acids. In nucleotides, the CDR3 is TGTGCCAGCAGTGAGGCCTCGGGACTACAGCAGTATTTT. Amino acids: CASSEASGLQQYF.

This chain uses TRBV7-2 with TRBJ1-6; 7 bases map to TRBD1. J gave up 7 bases and V 5 bases, and 8 bases lay outside the gene matches. Germline assignment: CDR1 SGHTA and CDR2 FQGNSA. There are 15 residues in the CDR3. The CDR3 sequence: CASSLWTGRNSPLHF. DNA of the CDR3: TGTGCCAGCAGCCTATGGACAGGACGAAATTCACCCCTCCACTTT. The full variable domain, with the rest looked up from reference TRBV7-2 and TRBJ1-6, is GAGVSQSPSNKVTEKGKDVELRCDPISGHTALYWYRQSLGQGLEFLIYFQGNSAPDKSGLPSDRFSAERTGGSVSTLTIQRTQQEDSAVYLCASSLWTGRNSPLHFGNGTRLTVT.

The chain is built from TRBV5-1 and TRBJ1-2; D unresolved. The CDR3 is 13 amino acids. The V end was cut by 3 bases, the J end by 4 bases, with 10 bases between. Germline CDR1 is SGHRS and CDR2 is YFSETQ. In DNA, the CDR3 is TGCGCCAGCAGCTCGGAGGGCACCTATGGCTACACCTTC. Protein sequence: CASSSEGTYGYTF.

The chain uses TRBV29-1 and TRBJ2-3; 11 nucleotides agree with TRBD2. Germline trimming cut 6 bases from V and 3 bases from J; bases unmatched to any gene: 8. The germline gives CDR1 SQVTM, CDR2 ANQGSEA. There are 15 residues in the CDR3. CDR3 nucleotide sequence: TGCAGCGTCTCTACTAGCGGGGGAAATACAGATACGCAGTATTTT. This encodes CSVSTSGGNTDTQYF.

The rearrangement joins TRBV18 to TRBJ2-3; a possible D gene is TRBD2 (7 bases). This CDR3 spans 15 amino acids. Deletions cut 5 bases from V and 0 bases from J, with 12 bases between. Germline CDR1 and CDR2: KGHSH and LQKENI. CDR3 nucleotides: TGTGCCAGCTCAGCGGGGGCGTCTAGCACAGATACGCAGTATTTT. Translating it yields CASSAGASSTDTQYF.

This clone has a single count. The chain carries TRBV7-2 and TRBJ1-2; 7 nucleotides align to TRBD1. Germline V lookup: CDR1 SGHTA, CDR2 FQGNSA. The CDR3 extends over 17 amino acids. The trim removed 4 bases at V and 2 bases at J, leaving 13 bases unmatched. DNA for the CDR3: TGTGCCAGCAGCTCAACGACAGGGTTAGGACGGAACTATGGCTACACCTTC. Translating it yields CASSSTTGLGRNYGYTF.

This chain connects TRBV3-1 (or the pseudogene TRBV3-2) to TRBJ1-3, with D perhaps matching TRBD1 (6 bases). CDR1 is LGHDT, CDR2 YNNKEL, per germline (reference sequence). This CDR3 has 14 residues. V was cut by 3 bases and J by 6 bases, with 12 bases left in between. In DNA, the CDR3 is TGTGCCAGCAGCCACTGGACAGATCTAAACACCATATATTTT. Its protein is CASSHWTDLNTIYF.

This clone was recorded only once. The chain carries TRBV18 and TRBJ1-4, with a possible D match to TRBD1 (5 bases). V lost 3 bases and J 3 bases, leaving 8 bases between the germline ends. Germline V gene lookup returns CDR1 KGHSH and CDR2 LQKENI. CDR3 length equals 14 residues. CDR3: CASSPGLSNEKLFF. As DNA, the CDR3 is TGTGCCAGCTCACCGGGGCTGTCTAATGAAAAACTGTTTTTT.

The genes are TRBV19 and TRBJ1-2; D is possibly TRBD1 (6 bases). The germline gives CDR1 LNHDA, CDR2 SQIVND (reference sequence). The ends were cut back, 9 bases at V and 6 bases at J, with 17 bases in the middle. The CDR3 consists of 13 residues. The CDR3 bases are TGTGCCAGCTCAGATACAGGGTGGCATGGCTACACCTTC. It translates to CASSDTGWHGYTF. Using reference TRBV19 and TRBJ1-2 for the parts outside the CDR3, the full variable domain is DGGITQSPKYLFRKEGQNVTLSCEQNLNHDAMYWYRQDPGQGLRLIYYSQIVNDFQKGDIAEGYSVSREKKESFPLTVTSAQKNPTAFYLCASSDTGWHGYTFGSGTRLTVV.

The chain is built from TRBV11-3 and TRBJ1-1; possible D gene TRBD1, 5 bases. The CDR3 is 14 residues long. The germline CDR1 and CDR2 sequences are SGHNT and YENEEA. Trimming took 2 bases from V and 8 from J, leaving 15 bases between them. The CDR3, as DNA: TGTGCCAGCAGCTTAAATGGGGCCGGAACGGAAGCTTTCTTT. Translating gives CASSLNGAGTEAFF.

V and J are TRBV11-3 and TRBJ2-3; tentatively, D is TRBD2 (7 bases). Trimming took off 5 bases at V and 4 bases at J, with 16 bases between the two ends. From germline, CDR1 is SGHNT and CDR2 YENEEA. The CDR3 sequence is 15 residues long. Written as DNA, the CDR3 is TGTGCCAGCAGCCGGGGGGCGCTTGGTGCAGATACGCAGTATTTT. Residues: CASSRGALGADTQYF.